This entry describes one TCR beta chain. The data derive from a study of blood T cell repertoires in COVID-19. Study in general: Acute and convalescent COVID-19 samples came from the United States, Italy and Spain. T cells, B-cell-depleted T cells, or PBMCs supplied cDNA or gDNA.

Authors' data handling: Estimates of nucleated cell counts were drawn from the amplification of reference gene primers. TCRdb's copy holds only in-frame clones and misses some; the assay was immunoSEQ multiplex PCR. V, J and clone size were drawn from that table, and D and trimming were deduced from the DNA. In the table there are 210,000 or so clones, roughly 87% of which are singletons. V was cut by 7 bases and J by 9 bases, with 19 bases left in between. CDR3 length: 15 residues. Sequencing was done on a sample of peripheral blood. The source is a man between 40 and 49 years old with active or convalescent COVID-19. The chain employs TRBV6-7 and TRBJ1-6; a possible D gene is TRBD1 (6 bases). TRBV6-7 is marked as an open reading frame, function uncertain. The CDR3 loop reads CASNTGLEVASPLHF. The CDR3 DNA reads TGTGCCAGCAATACAGGGTTAGAAGTGGCTTCACCCCTCCACTTT.